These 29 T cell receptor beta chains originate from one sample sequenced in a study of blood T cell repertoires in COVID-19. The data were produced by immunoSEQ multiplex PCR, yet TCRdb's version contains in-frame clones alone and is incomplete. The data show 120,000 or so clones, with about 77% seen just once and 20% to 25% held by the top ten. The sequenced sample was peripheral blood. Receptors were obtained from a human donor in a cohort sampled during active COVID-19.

DNA for the CDR3: TGTGCCAGCAGCCCTCAACCGGGACAGGGGGCCTACGAGCAGTACTTC. Protein product: CASSPQPGQGAYEQYF. The genes are TRBV9 and TRBJ2-7; 11 nucleotides align to TRBD1. J was trimmed by 2 bases and V by 4 bases; bases with no gene match: 8. Germline V lookup: CDR1 SGDLS, CDR2 YYNGEE. The CDR3 totals 16 residues.

This CDR3 is CASSQLRFRSEQYF. CDR3 nucleotide sequence: TGTGCCAGCAGCCAACTTAGATTCCGTTCCGAGCAGTACTTC. The V call is TRBV14, the J call TRBJ2-7; no clear D. Trimming stripped 2 bases from V and 6 bases from J, with 14 bases between. The CDR3 covers 14 residues. Germline CDR1 reads SGHDN; CDR2 reads FVKESK.

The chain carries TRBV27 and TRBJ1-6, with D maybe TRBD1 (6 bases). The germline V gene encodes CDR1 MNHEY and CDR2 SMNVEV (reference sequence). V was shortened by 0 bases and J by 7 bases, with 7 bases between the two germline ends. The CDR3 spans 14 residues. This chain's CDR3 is CASSLSQGNSPLHF. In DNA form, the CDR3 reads TGTGCCAGCAGTTTATCTCAGGGGAATTCACCCCTCCACTTT.

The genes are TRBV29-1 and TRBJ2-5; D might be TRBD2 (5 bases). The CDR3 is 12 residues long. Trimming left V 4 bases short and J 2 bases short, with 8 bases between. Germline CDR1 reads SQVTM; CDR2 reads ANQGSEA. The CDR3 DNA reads TGCAGCGTTGGGACTGTTCAAGAGACCCAGTACTTC. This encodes CSVGTVQETQYF.

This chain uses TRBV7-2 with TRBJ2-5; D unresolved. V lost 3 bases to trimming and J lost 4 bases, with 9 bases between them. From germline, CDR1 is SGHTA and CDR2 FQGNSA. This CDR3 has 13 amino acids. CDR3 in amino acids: CASSFMTGETQYF. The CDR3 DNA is TGTGCCAGCAGCTTTATGACTGGAGAGACCCAGTACTTC.

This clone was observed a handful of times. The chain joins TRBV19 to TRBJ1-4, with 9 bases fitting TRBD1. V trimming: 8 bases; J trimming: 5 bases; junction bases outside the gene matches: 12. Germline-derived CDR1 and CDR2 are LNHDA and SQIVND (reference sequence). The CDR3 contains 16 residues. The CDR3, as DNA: TGTGCCAGTCGGAGAACCTCCGGGACAGGGAATGAAAAACTGTTTTTT. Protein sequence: CASRRTSGTGNEKLFF.

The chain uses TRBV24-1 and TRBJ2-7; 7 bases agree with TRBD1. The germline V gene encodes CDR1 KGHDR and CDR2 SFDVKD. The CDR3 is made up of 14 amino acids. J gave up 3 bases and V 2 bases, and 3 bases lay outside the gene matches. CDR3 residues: CATSDSGGNYEQYF. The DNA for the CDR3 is TGTGCCACCAGTGATTCAGGGGGTAACTACGAGCAGTACTTC.

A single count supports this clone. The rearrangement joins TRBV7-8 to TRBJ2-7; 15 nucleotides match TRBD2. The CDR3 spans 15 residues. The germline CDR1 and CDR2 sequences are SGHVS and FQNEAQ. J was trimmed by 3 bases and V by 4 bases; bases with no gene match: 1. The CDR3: CASSSGLAGGYEQYF. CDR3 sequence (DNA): TGTGCCAGCAGCTCGGGACTAGCGGGGGGCTACGAGCAGTACTTC.

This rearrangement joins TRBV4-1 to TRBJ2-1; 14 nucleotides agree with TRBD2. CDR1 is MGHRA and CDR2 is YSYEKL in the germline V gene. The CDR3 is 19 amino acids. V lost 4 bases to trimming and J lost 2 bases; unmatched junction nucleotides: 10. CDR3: CASSRETSGGAKPYNEQFF. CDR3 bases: TGCGCCAGCAGCCGAGAGACTAGCGGGGGGGCCAAGCCCTACAATGAGCAGTTCTTC.

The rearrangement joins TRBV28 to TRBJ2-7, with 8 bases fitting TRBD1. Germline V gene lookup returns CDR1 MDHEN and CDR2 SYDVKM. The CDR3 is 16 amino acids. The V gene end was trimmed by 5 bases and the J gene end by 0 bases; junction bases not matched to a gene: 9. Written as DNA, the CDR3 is TGTGCCAGCAGTCCGGAGGACAGGGTCAGCTCCTACGAGCAGTACTTC. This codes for CASSPEDRVSSYEQYF.

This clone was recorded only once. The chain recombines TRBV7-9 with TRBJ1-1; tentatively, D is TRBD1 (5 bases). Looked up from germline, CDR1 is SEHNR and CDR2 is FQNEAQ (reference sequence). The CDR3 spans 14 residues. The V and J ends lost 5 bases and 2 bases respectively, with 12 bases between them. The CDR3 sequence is CASSHNDRNTEAFF. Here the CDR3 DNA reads TGTGCCAGCAGCCATAATGACAGAAACACTGAAGCTTTCTTT.

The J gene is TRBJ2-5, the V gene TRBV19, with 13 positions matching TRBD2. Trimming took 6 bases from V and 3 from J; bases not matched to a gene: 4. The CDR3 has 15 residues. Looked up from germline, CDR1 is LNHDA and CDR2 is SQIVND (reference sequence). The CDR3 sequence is CASSGLAGAEETQYF. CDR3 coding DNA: TGTGCCAGTAGCGGACTAGCGGGAGCTGAAGAGACCCAGTACTTC.

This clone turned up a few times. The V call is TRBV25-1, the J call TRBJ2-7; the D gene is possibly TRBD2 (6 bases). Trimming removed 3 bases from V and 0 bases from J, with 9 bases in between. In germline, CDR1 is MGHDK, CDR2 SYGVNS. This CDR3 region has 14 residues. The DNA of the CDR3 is TGTGCCAGCAGTGATGGGAGGTACTCCTACGAGCAGTACTTC. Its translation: CASSDGRYSYEQYF.

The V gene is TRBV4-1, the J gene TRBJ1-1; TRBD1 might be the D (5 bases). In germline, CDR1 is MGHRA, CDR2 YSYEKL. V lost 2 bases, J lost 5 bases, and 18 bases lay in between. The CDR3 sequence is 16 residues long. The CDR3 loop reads CASSQTGDSRGTEAFF. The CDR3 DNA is TGCGCCAGCAGCCAAACGGGGGATTCTAGAGGGACTGAAGCTTTCTTT.

The CDR3, as DNA: TGTGCCAGCAGCTCAATGGGCGGGTTGGGGGGCTACACCTTC. Translating it yields CASSSMGGLGGYTF. The V call is TRBV7-2, the J call TRBJ1-2; D unresolved. CDR3 length equals 14 residues. Trimming shortened V by 4 bases and J by 8 bases, and 17 bases separated the two germline ends. Germline V gene data show CDR1 as SGHTA and CDR2 as FQGNSA.

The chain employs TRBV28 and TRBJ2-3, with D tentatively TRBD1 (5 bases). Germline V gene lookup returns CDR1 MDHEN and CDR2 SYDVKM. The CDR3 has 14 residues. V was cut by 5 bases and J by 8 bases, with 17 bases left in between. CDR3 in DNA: TGTGCCAGCAGTCCGCTAGGGGCGTCCTTTACGCAGTATTTT. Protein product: CASSPLGASFTQYF. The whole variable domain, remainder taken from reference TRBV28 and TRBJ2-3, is DVKVTQSSRYLVKRTGEKVFLECVQDMDHENMFWYRQDPGLGLRLIYFSYDVKMKEKGDIPEGYSVSREKKERFSLILESASTNQTSMYLCASSPLGASFTQYFGPGTRLTVL.

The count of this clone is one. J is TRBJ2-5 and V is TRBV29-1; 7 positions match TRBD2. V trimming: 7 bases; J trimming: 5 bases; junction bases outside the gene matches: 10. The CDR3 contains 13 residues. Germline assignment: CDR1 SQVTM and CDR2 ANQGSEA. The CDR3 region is CSADGGVVETQYF. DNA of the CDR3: TGCAGCGCCGATGGGGGGGTGGTTGAGACCCAGTACTTC.

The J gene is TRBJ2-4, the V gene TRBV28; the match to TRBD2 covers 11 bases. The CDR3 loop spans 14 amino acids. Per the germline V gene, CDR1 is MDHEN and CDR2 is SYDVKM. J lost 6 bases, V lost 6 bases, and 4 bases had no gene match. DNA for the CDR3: TGTGCCAGCAGCCCGACTAGCGGGGTAAACATTCAGTACTTC. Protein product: CASSPTSGVNIQYF.

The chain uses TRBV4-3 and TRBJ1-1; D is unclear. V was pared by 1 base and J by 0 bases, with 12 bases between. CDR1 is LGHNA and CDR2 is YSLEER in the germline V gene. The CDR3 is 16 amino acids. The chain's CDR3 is CASSQGGGFMNTEAFF. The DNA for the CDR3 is TGCGCCAGCAGCCAAGGGGGAGGCTTCATGAACACTGAAGCTTTCTTT.

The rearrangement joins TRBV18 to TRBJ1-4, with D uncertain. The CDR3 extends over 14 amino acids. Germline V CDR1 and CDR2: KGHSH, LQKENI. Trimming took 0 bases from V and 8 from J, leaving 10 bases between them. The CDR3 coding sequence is TGTGCCAGCTCACCACCGGCAGGCCTCGAAAAACTGTTTTTT. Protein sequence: CASSPPAGLEKLFF.

The CDR3 region is CASSFQLYPYNEQFF. The CDR3 coding sequence is TGTGCCAGCAGTTTTCAACTATACCCCTACAATGAGCAGTTCTTC. The chain joins TRBV27 to TRBJ2-1; D unresolved. V lost 3 bases, J lost 2 bases, and 11 bases lay in between. Germline V lookup: CDR1 MNHEY, CDR2 SMNVEV (reference sequence). This CDR3 comprises 15 residues.

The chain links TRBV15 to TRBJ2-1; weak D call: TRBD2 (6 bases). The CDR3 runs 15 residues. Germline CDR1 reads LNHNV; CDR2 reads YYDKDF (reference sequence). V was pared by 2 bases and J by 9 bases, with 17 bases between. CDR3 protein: CATSRRRLPGGEQFF. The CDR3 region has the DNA TGTGCCACCAGCAGACGCCGGCTCCCCGGGGGTGAGCAGTTCTTC.

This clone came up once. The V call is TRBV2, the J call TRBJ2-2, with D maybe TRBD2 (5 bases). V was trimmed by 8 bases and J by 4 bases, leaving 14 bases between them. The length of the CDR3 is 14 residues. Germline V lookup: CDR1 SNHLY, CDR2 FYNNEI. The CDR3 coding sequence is TGTGCCAGCCACCGCGGGCGGTCCACCGGGGAGCTGTTTTTT. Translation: CASHRGRSTGELFF.

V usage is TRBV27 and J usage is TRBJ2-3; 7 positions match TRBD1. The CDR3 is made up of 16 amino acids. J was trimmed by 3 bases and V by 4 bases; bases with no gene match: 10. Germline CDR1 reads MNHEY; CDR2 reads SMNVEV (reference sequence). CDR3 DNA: TGTGCCAGCAGTTACTTACAGGGGACGGGGACAGATACGCAGTATTTT. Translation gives CASSYLQGTGTDTQYF.

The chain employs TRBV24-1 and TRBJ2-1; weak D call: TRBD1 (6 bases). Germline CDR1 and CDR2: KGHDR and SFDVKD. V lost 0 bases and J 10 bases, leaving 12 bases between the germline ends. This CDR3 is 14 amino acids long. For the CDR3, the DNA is TGTGCCACCAGTGATTTGACAGGGCTGGACGAGCAGTTCTTC. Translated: CATSDLTGLDEQFF.

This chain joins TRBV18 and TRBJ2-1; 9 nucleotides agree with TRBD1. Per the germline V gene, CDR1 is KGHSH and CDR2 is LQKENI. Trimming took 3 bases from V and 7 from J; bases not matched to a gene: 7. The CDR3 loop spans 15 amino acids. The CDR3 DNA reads TGTGCCAGCTCACCCCCGGGACAGGGCGAAAATGAGCAGTTCTTC. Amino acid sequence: CASSPPGQGENEQFF. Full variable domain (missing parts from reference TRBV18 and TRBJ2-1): NAGVMQNPRHLVRRRGQEARLRCSPMKGHSHVYWYRQLPEEGLKFMVYLQKENIIDESGMPKERFSAEFPKEGPSILRIQQVVRGDSAAYFCASSPPGQGENEQFFGPGTRLTVL.

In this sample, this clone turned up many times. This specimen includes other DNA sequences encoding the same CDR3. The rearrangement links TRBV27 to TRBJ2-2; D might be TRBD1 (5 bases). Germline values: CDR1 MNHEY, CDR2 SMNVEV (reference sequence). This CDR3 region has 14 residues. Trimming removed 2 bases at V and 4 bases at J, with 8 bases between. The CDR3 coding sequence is TGTGCCAGCAGTTTAGGGGCAGCCACCGGGGAGCTGTTTTTT. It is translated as CASSLGAATGELFF.

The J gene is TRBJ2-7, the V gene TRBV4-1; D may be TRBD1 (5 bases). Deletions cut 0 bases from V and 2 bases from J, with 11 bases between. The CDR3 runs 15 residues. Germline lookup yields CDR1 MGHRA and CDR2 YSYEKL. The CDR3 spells CASSQDKGAPYEQYF. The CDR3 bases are TGCGCCAGCAGCCAAGACAAAGGGGCACCCTACGAGCAGTACTTC.

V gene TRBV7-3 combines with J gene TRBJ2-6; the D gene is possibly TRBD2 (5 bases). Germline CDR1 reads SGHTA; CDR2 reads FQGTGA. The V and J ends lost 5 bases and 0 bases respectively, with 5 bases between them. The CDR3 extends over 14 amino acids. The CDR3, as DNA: TGTGCCAGCAGCGAGGGCTCTGGGGCCAACGTCCTGACTTTC. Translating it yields CASSEGSGANVLTF.